The 23 T cell receptor beta chains below all came from one sample that was sequenced in a study of blood T cell repertoires in COVID-19. The data were produced by immunoSEQ multiplex PCR, yet TCRdb's version contains in-frame clones alone and is incomplete. The sample includes approximately 450,000 clones, about 89% seen only once; the top ten take roughly 4%. The sequencing input was peripheral blood. The receptors originated from a woman in her twenties or thirties with acute or convalescent COVID-19.

The gene calls are TRBV4-1 and TRBJ1-2; the D gene is possibly TRBD1 (6 bases). This CDR3 has 14 amino acids. The V and J ends lost 6 bases and 2 bases respectively, with 13 bases between them. Germline V gives CDR1 MGHRA, CDR2 YSYEKL. CDR3 protein: CASSPQQGNYGYTF. Here the CDR3 DNA reads TGCGCCAGCAGTCCTCAACAGGGAAACTATGGCTACACCTTC.

The V and J genes are TRBV9 and TRBJ2-3; D is unresolved. The germline V gene has CDR1 SGDLS and CDR2 YYNGEE. The CDR3 length is 13 residues. V lost 4 bases and J lost 0, with 6 bases in between. DNA of the CDR3: TGTGCCAGCAGCCCGCAGAGCACAGATACGCAGTATTTT. As protein: CASSPQSTDTQYF. The full variable domain, in which reference TRBV9 and TRBJ2-3 provide the parts outside the CDR3, is DSGVTQTPKHLITATGQRVTLRCSPRSGDLSVYWYQQSLDQGLQFLIQYYNGEERAKGNILERFSAQQFPDLHSELNLSSLELGDSALYFCASSPQSTDTQYFGPGTRLTVL.

The chain has TRBV12-5 and TRBJ2-5; no clear D gene. From germline, CDR1 is LGHNT and CDR2 FRNRAP. This CDR3 is built from 17 residues. Between the trimmed V and J ends, which lost 0 bases and 0 bases, there was a span of 14 bases. The CDR3 spells CASGLVQSSVNQETQYF. CDR3 DNA sequence: TGTGCTAGTGGTTTGGTACAATCCTCTGTAAACCAAGAGACCCAGTACTTC.

The table lists this clone with a few counts. CDR3 protein: CASSLAFSTVQYLNYEQYF. The CDR3, as DNA: TGTGCCAGCAGCTTGGCCTTTTCAACAGTCCAATACCTAAACTACGAGCAGTACTTC. V usage is TRBV5-8 and J usage is TRBJ2-7; D ambiguous. The CDR3 spans 19 residues. V lost 0 bases, J lost 3 bases, and 25 bases lay in between. Germline values: CDR1 SGHTS, CDR2 YDEGEE.

This clone was seen only once. The V gene is TRBV7-8, the J gene TRBJ1-1; tentative D call: TRBD1 (6 bases). The germline V and J ends were trimmed by 1 base and 7 bases, with 16 bases remaining between them. The germline gives CDR1 SGHVS, CDR2 FQNEAQ. The CDR3 is 15 amino acids. CDR3 in DNA: TGTGCCAGCAGCTTAGGTTCCGGAGTGGACAGTGAAGCTTTCTTT. It is translated as CASSLGSGVDSEAFF.

The chain recombines TRBV7-2 with TRBJ2-5, with D tentatively TRBD2 (5 bases). The CDR3 consists of 14 residues. With 5 bases removed from V and 5 bases from J, the gap between germline ends came to 15 bases. Germline V gives CDR1 SGHTA, CDR2 FQGNSA. This chain's CDR3 is CASSPGVKAETQYF. The CDR3 coding sequence is TGTGCCAGCAGCCCCGGGGTCAAGGCTGAGACCCAGTACTTC.

This chain links TRBV9 with TRBJ2-5, with 9 bases fitting TRBD1. V dropped 4 bases and J dropped 4; count of bases not matched to a gene: 5. The CDR3 has 14 residues. CDR1 is SGDLS and CDR2 is YYNGEE in the germline V gene. CDR3 amino acids: CASSPTTGGETQYF. CDR3 DNA sequence: TGTGCCAGCAGCCCGACGACAGGGGGAGAGACCCAGTACTTC.

The J gene is TRBJ2-5, the V gene TRBV4-1; D ambiguous. The germline CDR1 and CDR2 sequences are MGHRA and YSYEKL. V lost 3 bases, J lost 5 bases, and 7 bases lay in between. The length of the CDR3 is 12 residues. The CDR3 loop is CASSQSLETQYF. The DNA of the CDR3 is TGCGCCAGCAGCCAGTCGTTGGAGACCCAGTACTTC.

The chain recombines TRBV4-1 with TRBJ2-7; TRBD1 aligns across 7 bases. CDR1 and CDR2 from the germline V gene are MGHRA and YSYEKL. The CDR3 consists of 15 residues. The trim removed 0 bases at V and 5 bases at J, leaving 7 bases unmatched. The DNA for the CDR3 is TGCGCCAGCAGCCAAGAATGGCAGGGGGTCCACGAGCAGTACTTC. It codes for CASSQEWQGVHEQYF.

This clone was found once. The chain has TRBV3-1 (or the pseudogene TRBV3-2) and TRBJ1-2; D is uncertain. With 0 bases removed from V and 2 bases from J, the gap between germline ends came to 7 bases. The CDR3 totals 14 residues. Germline assignment: CDR1 LGHDT and CDR2 YNNKEL (reference sequence). The CDR3 loop reads CASSQDPQNYGYTF. The CDR3 bases are TGTGCCAGCAGCCAAGATCCCCAGAACTATGGCTACACCTTC.

The J gene is TRBJ2-2, the V gene TRBV19, with D unclear. CDR1 is LNHDA and CDR2 is SQIVND in the germline V gene (reference sequence). Trimming removed 3 bases at V and 0 bases at J, with 11 bases between. This CDR3 region has 16 residues. CDR3 loop: CASSIRRTPNTGELFF. Here the CDR3 DNA reads TGTGCCAGTAGTATTCGCAGAACCCCGAACACCGGGGAGCTGTTTTTT.

The sample holds one count of this clone. The DNA of the CDR3 is TGTGCCAGCAGCGCTTCACTAGCGGGGGGTCGAGAGACCCAGTACTTC. This sequence encodes CASSASLAGGRETQYF. This chain links TRBV9 with TRBJ2-5; 12 positions match TRBD2. The CDR3 covers 16 residues. Germline values: CDR1 SGDLS, CDR2 YYNGEE. V was clipped by 3 bases and J by 4 bases; unmatched bases: 7.

This clone was picked up a small number of times. The gene calls are TRBV2 and TRBJ2-7, with 10 nucleotides matching TRBD1. Germline-derived CDR1 and CDR2 are SNHLY and FYNNEI. This CDR3 comprises 13 residues. V gave up 6 bases and J gave up 4 bases; unmatched junction bases: 3. In DNA form, the CDR3 reads TGTGCCAGCAGATGGACAGGGGGATACGAGCAGTACTTC. It is translated as CASRWTGGYEQYF.

The V gene is TRBV3-1 (or the pseudogene TRBV3-2), the J gene TRBJ2-3; maybe TRBD2 (6 bases). In germline, CDR1 is LGHDT, CDR2 YNNKEL (reference sequence). V was trimmed by 1 base and J by 2 bases, leaving 37 bases between them. The CDR3 is 24 amino acids. CDR3 DNA sequence: TGTGCCAGCAGCCAAGTATGTGGTTTGCGGGACCACTTAGATCAAGGTTGCGACACAGATACGCAGTATTTT. Translated, it gives CASSQVCGLRDHLDQGCDTDTQYF.

The rearrangement uses TRBV11-1 and TRBJ2-2; D gene ambiguous. The CDR3 sequence is 16 residues long. With 4 bases removed from V and 1 base from J, the gap between germline ends came to 13 bases. CDR1 is SGHAT, CDR2 FQDESV, per germline (reference sequence). CDR3 sequence reads: CASSSAQPGNTGELFF. As DNA, the CDR3 is TGTGCCAGCAGCTCCGCTCAACCAGGGAACACCGGGGAGCTGTTTTTT.

This chain links TRBV5-4 with TRBJ2-7; 10 positions match TRBD1. The J segment lost 5 bases and the V segment lost 3 bases, leaving 8 bases of the junction unmatched. Germline lookup yields CDR1 SGHNT and CDR2 YYREEE (reference sequence). The CDR3 sequence is 15 residues long. Here the CDR3 DNA reads TGTGCCAGCAGCTCCTTTGGGACAGGGGTCGACGAGCAGTACTTC. Translating it yields CASSSFGTGVDEQYF.

This clone was counted only a few times. The chain is built from TRBV12-3 or TRBV12-4 and TRBJ1-2; 7 bases line up with TRBD1. CDR3 size: 13 residues. Trimming at V came to 6 bases and at J to 7 bases, leaving 8 bases not matched to a gene. The CDR3: CASSRDSLLGYTF. DNA of the CDR3: TGTGCCAGCAGCCGGGACAGTCTTCTTGGCTACACCTTC.

In this sample, this clone turned up a few times. This chain joins TRBV5-1 and TRBJ2-5, with TRBD1 as a possible D gene (6 bases). This CDR3 region has 13 residues. The germline CDR1 and CDR2 sequences are SGHRS and YFSETQ. V was shortened by 5 bases and J by 1 base, with 9 bases between the two germline ends. DNA for the CDR3: TGCGCCAGCAGAGGGACACTCCAAGAGACCCAGTACTTC. Its translation is CASRGTLQETQYF.

For the CDR3, the DNA is TGTGCCAGCAGCCAAATGGCGCCAGGGGGCATTGATGAGCAGTTCTTC. Protein: CASSQMAPGGIDEQFF. The chain carries TRBV13 and TRBJ2-1; 8 bases line up with TRBD1. This CDR3 has 16 amino acids. Looked up from germline, CDR1 is PRHDT and CDR2 is FYEKMQ (reference sequence). Trimming took 5 bases from V and 8 from J; bases not matched to a gene: 14.

V gene TRBV6-5 combines with J gene TRBJ2-7, with 9 bases fitting TRBD1. The CDR3 sequence is 15 residues long. From germline, CDR1 is MNHEY and CDR2 SVGAGI. V lost 4 bases, J lost 2 bases, and 6 bases stayed unmatched. The CDR3 DNA is TGTGCCAGCAGTTGGGGACAGGGTTTGACCTACGAGCAGTACTTC. It yields the protein CASSWGQGLTYEQYF.

The CDR3, as DNA: TGTGCCAGCAGCTATGGGGAGACAGGGCTTTTAGATACGCAGTATTTT. Translated, it gives CASSYGETGLLDTQYF. The V and J genes are TRBV11-2 and TRBJ2-3, with 7 nucleotides matching TRBD1. J gave up 5 bases and V 4 bases, and 12 bases lay outside the gene matches. The CDR3 loop spans 16 amino acids. Per the germline V gene, CDR1 is SGHAT and CDR2 is FQNNGV.

This chain's CDR3 is CASSLPGEDSYEQYF. DNA of the CDR3: TGTGCCAGCAGCTTGCCGGGAGAGGACTCCTACGAGCAGTACTTC. The chain recombines TRBV5-6 with TRBJ2-7; D may be TRBD2 (6 bases). The CDR3 is 15 residues long. The germline V and J ends were trimmed by 1 base and 0 bases, with 11 bases remaining between them. CDR1 is SGHDT, CDR2 YYEEEE, per germline.

The chain carries TRBV25-1 and TRBJ2-7; D gene ambiguous. The CDR3 length is 14 residues. CDR1 MGHDK and CDR2 SYGVNS come from the germline V gene. V was trimmed by 5 bases and J by 5 bases, leaving 16 bases between them. The CDR3 nucleotides read TGTGCCAGCAGTCGAATGGGTGGCGGCCACGAGCAGTACTTC. Its translation: CASSRMGGGHEQYF.